The present T cell receptor (beta chain) was sequenced within a study of read filtering for tumor transcriptome and immune sequencing. From about 0.4 ug of RNA, a library with molecular barcoded alpha/delta and beta/gamma adaptors was made. TCRdb ran MiXCR on the reads and lists one entry per CDR3 protein. The profile shows around 140,000 distinct CDR3 sequences, less than 15% of them singletons. Only a few counts were recorded for this clonotype. A much bigger clone sits one base away, suggesting this may be a read error. The CDR3 runs to 16 residues. The J segment lost 0 bases and the V segment lost 5 bases, leaving 11 bases of the junction unmatched. Germline assignment: CDR1 DFQATT and CDR2 SNEGSKA (reference sequence).

The chain carries TRBV20-1 and TRBJ2-3, with TRBD2 matching over 7 bases. The receptor was derived from a donor aged 40 or older with multiple myeloma. Sequencing input: a population of CD138-negative cells sorted from bone marrow. The CDR3 nucleotides read TGCAGTGCTTGGGCTAGCGGACGCTCTAGCACAGATACGCAGTATTTT. Translating it yields CSAWASGRSSTDTQYF.